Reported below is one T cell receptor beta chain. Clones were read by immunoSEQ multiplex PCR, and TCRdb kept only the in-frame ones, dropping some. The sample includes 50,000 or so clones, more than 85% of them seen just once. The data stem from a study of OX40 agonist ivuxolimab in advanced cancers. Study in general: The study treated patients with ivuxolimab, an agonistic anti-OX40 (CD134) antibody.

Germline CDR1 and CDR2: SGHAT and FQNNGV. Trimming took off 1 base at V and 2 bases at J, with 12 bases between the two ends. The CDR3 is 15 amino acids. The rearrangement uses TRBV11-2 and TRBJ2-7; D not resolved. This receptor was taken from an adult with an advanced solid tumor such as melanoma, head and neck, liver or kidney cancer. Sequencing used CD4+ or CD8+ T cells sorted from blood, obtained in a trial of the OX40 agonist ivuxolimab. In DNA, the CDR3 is TGTGCCAGCAGCTTAGTGGTAGGCCTGACCTACGAGCAGTACTTC. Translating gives CASSLVVGLTYEQYF. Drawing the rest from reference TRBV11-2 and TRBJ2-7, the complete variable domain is EAGVAQSPRYKIIEKRQSVAFWCNPISGHATLYWYQQILGQGPKLLIQFQNNGVVDDSQLPKDRFSAERLKGVDSTLKIQPAKLEDSAVYLCASSLVVGLTYEQYFGPGTRLTVT.